This TCR beta chain emerged from a study of cytomegalovirus exposure and HLA in healthy donors. The study ran its PCR with 60 Vbeta and 13 Jbeta primers. TCRdb's table, derived via immunoSEQ multiplex PCR, lists solely in-frame clones and lacks some. The sample contains approximately 190,000 clones, approximately 77% of which appear only once. Whole-study results and caveats: The authors later found HLA-associated TCR beta chains more clonally expanded than equally common others. In a later analysis, an Asian-associated ancestry cluster reportedly showed fewer N-insertions than the approximately 660-donor mean.

This CDR3 has 15 amino acids. Losses at the gene ends were 2 bases for V and 2 bases for J; bases not matched to a gene: 5. From germline, CDR1 is MNHNY and CDR2 SVGAGI (reference sequence). In its sample, this clone was seen once. The antigen is undetermined. The chain carries TRBV6-6 and TRBJ2-7; 8 bases are shared with TRBD1. This receptor was taken from a man between 35 and 55 years old in good health and CMV-seropositive. Sequencing was carried out using PBMCs. The CDR3 nucleotides read TGTGCCAGCAGTTACGCCCGGGACAGGACCTACGAGCAGTACTTC. Translating it yields CASSYARDRTYEQYF.